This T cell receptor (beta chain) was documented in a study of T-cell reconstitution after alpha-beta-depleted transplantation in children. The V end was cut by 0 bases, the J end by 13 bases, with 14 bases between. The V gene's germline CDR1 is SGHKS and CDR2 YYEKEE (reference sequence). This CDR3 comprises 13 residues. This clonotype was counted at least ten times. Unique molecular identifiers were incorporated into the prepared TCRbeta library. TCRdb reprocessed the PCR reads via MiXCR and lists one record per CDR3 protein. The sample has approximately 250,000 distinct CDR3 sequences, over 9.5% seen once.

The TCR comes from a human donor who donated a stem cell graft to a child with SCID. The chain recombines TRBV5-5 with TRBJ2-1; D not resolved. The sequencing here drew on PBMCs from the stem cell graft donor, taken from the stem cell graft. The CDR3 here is CASSLGTSASQFF. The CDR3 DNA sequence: TGTGCCAGCAGCTTGGGTACGTCGGCTAGTCAGTTCTTC.